This is a list of T cell receptor beta chains from one sample in a study of shared clonotypes between healthy human individuals. TCRdb's table, derived via immunoSEQ multiplex PCR, lists solely in-frame clones and lacks some. The data contain millions of clones, around nine tenths of them singletons. Sequencing was performed on naive CD4+ T cells sorted from blood. The source is a young man in good health. Each CDR3 is given with its conserved first and last residue. D genes are given only for firm matches. Rows may omit the clone size; those that give it use once, few, many or a size class.

abundance	v_gene	d_gene	j_gene	CDR3aa	CDR3nt
once	TRBV7-8	TRBD2	TRBJ2-2	CASSLVPAGVAGELFF	TGTGCCAGCAGCTTAGTACCAGCGGGAGTGGCCGGGGAGCTGTTTTTT
-	TRBV7-8	-	TRBJ2-7	CASSPHRQREQYF	TGTGCCAGCAGTCCCCACCGACAGCGCGAGCAGTACTTC
-	TRBV4-1	TRBD2	TRBJ2-5	CASSLSAGKGSETQYF	TGCGCCAGCAGCCTTTCAGCGGGGAAGGGTTCCGAGACCCAGTACTTC
-	TRBV9	-	TRBJ1-6	CASSLELDSPLHF	TGTGCCAGCAGCCTAGAACTAGATTCACCCCTCCACTTT
-	TRBV10-1	TRBD1	TRBJ2-7	CASSEGTASYEQYF	TGCGCCAGCAGTGAGGGGACAGCGTCCTACGAGCAGTACTTC
-	TRBV10-3	TRBD2	TRBJ2-2	CAIGLAGNTNTGELFF	TGTGCCATCGGGCTAGCGGGGAACACGAACACCGGGGAGCTGTTTTTT
-	TRBV5-1	-	TRBJ1-6	CASSSNGDGGNSPLHF	TGCGCCAGCAGCTCCAACGGGGACGGGGGGAATTCACCCCTCCACTTT
-	TRBV28	TRBD1	TRBJ2-7	CASSSRTGVRHEQYF	TGTGCCAGCAGTTCTCGGACAGGTGTTAGGCACGAGCAGTACTTC
-	TRBV10-3	TRBD1	TRBJ1-6	CAIRTGVNSPLHF	TGTGCCATACGGACAGGGGTAAATTCACCCCTCCACTTT
-	TRBV20-1	-	TRBJ1-6	CSASGTLALHF	TGCAGTGCTTCCGGGACTCTGGCCCTCCACTTT
-	TRBV7-8	TRBD2	TRBJ2-7	CASRGLAGVEQYF	TGTGCCAGCAGAGGACTAGCGGGAGTCGAGCAGTACTTC
-	TRBV7-2	TRBD2	TRBJ2-3	CATRWGRASTDTQYF	TGTGCCACCCGGTGGGGGAGGGCTAGCACAGATACGCAGTATTTT
-	TRBV7-6	-	TRBJ1-1	CASSLVLPPPGIGGNTEAFF	TGTGCCAGCAGCTTAGTTCTGCCACCCCCCGGGATAGGGGGGAACACTGAAGCTTTCTTT
-	TRBV9	-	TRBJ2-6	CASNEGGGLGGANVLTF	TGTGCCAGCAACGAGGGAGGAGGGCTGGGAGGGGCCAACGTCCTGACTTTC
-	TRBV6-1	-	TRBJ1-2	CASIGRHVANYGYTF	TGTGCCAGCATCGGACGACACGTAGCTAACTATGGCTACACCTTC
few	TRBV18	TRBD1	TRBJ2-1	CASSPDRVGSYNEQFF	TGTGCCAGCTCACCCGACAGGGTCGGGTCTTACAATGAGCAGTTCTTC
once	TRBV10-3	TRBD1	TRBJ1-2	CAISPPTGGTYGYTF	TGTGCCATCAGTCCTCCGACAGGGGGGACCTATGGCTACACCTTC
-	TRBV9	TRBD2	TRBJ2-5	CASSPQGRGAGETQYF	TGTGCCAGCAGCCCCCAAGGGCGGGGGGCCGGTGAGACCCAGTACTTC
-	TRBV27	-	TRBJ2-3	CASSGLGVGTDTQYF	TGTGCCAGCAGTGGTTTGGGGGTGGGCACAGATACGCAGTATTTT
-	TRBV30	-	TRBJ1-1	CAWSETANTEAFF	TGTGCCTGGAGTGAAACAGCCAACACTGAAGCTTTCTTT
-	TRBV6-1	-	TRBJ2-7	CATTGQGRYEQYF	TGTGCCACCACTGGGCAGGGTCGATACGAGCAGTACTTC
once	TRBV6-1	TRBD1	TRBJ1-1	CASSAPGGTVNTEAFF	TGTGCCAGCAGTGCACCCGGGGGGACAGTGAACACTGAAGCTTTCTTT
-	TRBV4-3	-	TRBJ2-3	CASSQDLRTDTQYF	TGCGCCAGCAGCCAAGATCTCCGCACAGATACGCAGTATTTT
-	TRBV10-3	TRBD2	TRBJ2-7	CAISGPSGGYEQYF	TGTGCCATCAGTGGGCCTAGCGGGGGGTACGAGCAGTACTTC
once	TRBV6-6	-	TRBJ2-7	CASRARDAQSSYEQYF	TGTGCCAGCAGGGCCAGGGACGCCCAGAGCTCCTACGAGCAGTACTTC
-	TRBV5-4	TRBD1	TRBJ2-3	CASRMDRATDTQYF	TGTGCCAGCAGGATGGACAGGGCAACAGATACGCAGTATTTT
-	TRBV2	-	TRBJ1-1	CASSGDNLNTEAFF	TGTGCCAGCAGTGGGGACAACCTGAACACTGAAGCTTTCTTT
-	TRBV5-1	TRBD2	TRBJ2-7	CASSPGASGGYEQYF	TGCGCCAGCAGCCCGGGGGCTAGCGGGGGTTACGAGCAGTACTTC
-	TRBV6-5	TRBD2	TRBJ2-7	CASRTPGLVYEQYF	TGTGCCAGCAGGACCCCGGGACTAGTGTACGAGCAGTACTTC
-	TRBV9	-	TRBJ1-4	CASSGTATNEKLFF	TGTGCCAGCAGCGGGACAGCAACTAATGAAAAACTGTTTTTT
once	TRBV25-1	-	TRBJ1-2	CASSLATGKGYTF	TGTGCCAGCAGTCTCGCGACCGGGAAAGGCTACACCTTC
-	TRBV30	TRBD1	TRBJ1-5	CAWKPGQENQPQHF	TGTGCCTGGAAACCGGGACAGGAAAATCAGCCCCAGCATTTT
-	TRBV2	TRBD1	TRBJ1-4	CASSQRGQNHELFF	TGTGCCAGCAGCCAGAGGGGGCAGAACCATGAACTGTTTTTT
-	TRBV7-6	-	TRBJ2-5	CASSLGLETQYF	TGTGCCAGCAGCTTGGGTTTAGAGACCCAGTACTTC
-	TRBV7-2	-	TRBJ1-6	CASSLAETLHF	TGTGCCAGCAGCTTAGCGGAAACCCTCCACTTT
-	TRBV6-4	-	TRBJ1-1	CASSEGGSLNTEAFF	TGTGCCAGCAGTGAAGGTGGCAGCTTGAACACTGAAGCTTTCTTT
-	TRBV28	-	TRBJ2-7	CASSFTSHGHSYEQYF	TGTGCCAGCAGTTTTACGTCCCATGGGCACTCCTACGAGCAGTACTTC
once	TRBV21-1	-	TRBJ1-1	CASSSRTDLNTEAFF	TGTGCCAGCAGCTCTCGGACAGATCTGAACACTGAAGCTTTCTTT
-	TRBV18	-	TRBJ1-2	CASSLGGPVEGGYTF	TGTGCCAGCTCACTCGGTGGTCCAGTTGAGGGAGGCTACACCTTC
-	TRBV6-5	-	TRBJ2-2	CASGPLTAGELFF	TGTGCCAGCGGACCCCTTACGGCCGGGGAGCTGTTTTTT
-	TRBV5-5	TRBD2	TRBJ2-5	CASSKGLAPQETQYF	TGTGCCAGCAGCAAAGGACTAGCGCCCCAAGAGACCCAGTACTTC
-	TRBV10-3	-	TRBJ2-7	CAISVFSTETYEQYF	TGTGCCATCAGTGTCTTTTCGACAGAGACCTACGAGCAGTACTTC
-	TRBV30	-	TRBJ2-1	CAWTLTAYEQFF	TGTGCCTGGACATTGACGGCCTATGAGCAGTTCTTC
few	TRBV2	-	TRBJ1-2	CASSQQASSHGYTF	TGTGCCAGCAGCCAACAGGCGTCCAGCCATGGCTACACCTTC
-	TRBV9	-	TRBJ2-7	CASSVALGEYEQYF	TGTGCCAGCAGCGTAGCTCTTGGGGAGTACGAGCAGTACTTC
-	TRBV7-2	TRBD2	TRBJ2-5	CASSLGLVGETQYF	TGTGCCAGCAGCTTGGGACTAGTAGGGGAGACCCAGTACTTC
-	TRBV4-3	-	TRBJ1-6	CASSQAWTASSYNSPLHF	TGCGCCAGCAGCCAAGCTTGGACTGCGAGCTCCTATAATTCACCCCTCCACTTT